The present T cell receptor (beta chain) was sequenced within a study of T-cell reconstitution after alpha-beta-depleted transplantation in children. Study-level results: T-cell numbers and diversity one year post-transplant derived largely from freshly generated T cells.

This clonotype was seen many times. Antigen: not known. Germline loops: CDR1 SNHLY, CDR2 FYNNEI. J gave up 0 bases and V 6 bases, and 12 bases lay outside the gene matches. The CDR3 is 17 residues long. Using unique molecular identifiers, the investigators prepared the TCRbeta library. From the PCR reads, TCRdb called clonotypes with MiXCR, one entry per CDR3 protein. The sample lists fewer than 350,000 distinct CDR3 sequences, 6.5% to 9% seen once, with over 7.5% in the top ten. The source material was peripheral blood, sampled 360 days after TCRalphabeta/CD19-depleted stem cell transplant. This clonotype was obtained from a female patient younger than 10 who had a stem cell transplant for Fanconi anemia, so the T cells may come from the graft donor. The chain combines TRBV2 with TRBJ2-7; 9 bases fit TRBD2. The DNA of the CDR3 is TGTGCCAGCAGCCCCGGCCGCCTAGCGGGGTACTCCTACGAGCAGTACTTC. Protein sequence: CASSPGRLAGYSYEQYF.